This T cell receptor beta chain was sequenced during a study of cytomegalovirus exposure and HLA in healthy donors. Study-wide results and caveats: The dataset shows that most TCR sequences were rare, while some public TCRs occurred in many donors. A classifier reportedly called cytomegalovirus status with high sensitivity and specificity.

A note on this clone: Its antigen remains unknown.

Sequencing was performed with immunoSEQ multiplex PCR; in TCRdb, only in-frame clones are kept and a portion is missing. The sample has 190,000 or so clones; approximately 82% are singletons. The donors belonged to the approximately 120-subject validation cohort, separate from the roughly 600-subject first cohort. This CDR3 has 13 amino acids. Germline V gene data show CDR1 as LNHNV and CDR2 as YYDKDF (reference sequence). The V and J ends lost 5 bases and 3 bases respectively, with 11 bases between them. Sequencing was performed on PBMCs. This rearrangement joins TRBV15 to TRBJ2-7; TRBD2 might be the D (5 bases). This receptor was taken from a woman aged 30 to 39 in good health and CMV-seropositive. The CDR3 coding sequence is TGTGCCACCAGCCTTGGACTGGTCTACGAGCAGTACTTC. Translating gives CATSLGLVYEQYF.